This entry features one TCR beta chain sequence. Its antigen is not known. Treatment denoted: 15 Gy SBRT to primary tumor, nephrectomy 4 weeks later. The data originate from a study of radiation and T cells in renal cell carcinoma. Sequenced by immunoSEQ multiplex PCR; TCRdb stores in-frame clones only, minus some. This sample has approximately 18,000 clones, with approximately 62% found just once. Study-wide points: Top tumor clonotypes rose in blood 2 weeks post-radiation, then contracted.

The CDR3 contains 17 residues. Germline CDR1 is SGHRS and CDR2 is YFSETQ. The V and J ends lost 3 bases and 6 bases, in that order; junction bases with no gene match: 13. V is TRBV5-1 and J is TRBJ2-3; TRBD2 matches at 10 bases. The receptor was derived from a woman aged 70 to 79 with renal cell carcinoma. The specimen was tumor tissue, collected from a patient whose treatment included radiotherapy and nephrectomy. CDR3 amino acids: CASSSAASGGLGDTQYF. As DNA, the CDR3 is TGCGCCAGCAGCTCGGCGGCTAGCGGGGGCCTTGGGGATACGCAGTATTTT.